One and the same sample provided the 27 T cell receptor beta chains below, sequenced in a study of blood T cell repertoires in COVID-19 (dated by TCRdb to between 2020 and 2021). Libraries were constructed by the immunoSEQ multiplex PCR assay. TCRdb mirrors the immuneACCESS table, restricted to in-frame sequences. Some clones are absent from its copies; in checked studies, under half trace to an unresolved V gene, and the reason for the others is unknown. This sample is represented by under 300,000 clones; around nine tenths of them were singletons. The ten largest clones represent 0.83% of the sample. Input material: peripheral blood. Source of these receptors: a man aged 30-40 years with COVID-19, enrolled during active disease.

The chain is built from TRBV3-1 (or the pseudogene TRBV3-2) and TRBJ1-2, with 7 bases that match TRBD1. The CDR3 spans 15 residues. The V gene end was trimmed by 0 bases and the J gene end by 3 bases; junction bases not matched to a gene: 4. CDR1 LGHDT and CDR2 YNNKEL come from the germline V gene (reference sequence). The CDR3 sequence is CASSQDAGTDYGYTF. DNA of the CDR3: TGTGCCAGCAGCCAAGACGCCGGGACAGACTATGGCTACACCTTC.

The chain links TRBV6-5 to TRBJ2-7; 12 nucleotides agree with TRBD1. CDR3 length: 14 amino acids. V was pared by 7 bases and J by 6 bases, with 7 bases of the junction left unmatched. The germline V gene encodes CDR1 MNHEY and CDR2 SVGAGI. The CDR3 bases are TGTGCCAGCACCGGGACAGGGGGCACGGGCGAGCAGTACTTC. The encoded protein is CASTGTGGTGEQYF.

V and J are TRBV7-2 and TRBJ1-5; 8 nucleotides align to TRBD1. V lost 2 bases, J lost 3 bases, and 12 bases stayed unmatched. Per germline, CDR1 SGHTA and CDR2 FQGNSA. This CDR3 has 18 amino acids. The CDR3 DNA sequence: TGTGCCAGCAGCTTAAGGTTTGGGGGACAGGTGAACAATCAGCCCCAGCATTTT. It yields the protein CASSLRFGGQVNNQPQHF.

The chain links TRBV29-1 to TRBJ1-1; D remains unclear. V was clipped by 3 bases and J by 1 base, with 9 bases between them. This CDR3 has 13 amino acids. Germline lookup yields CDR1 SQVTM and CDR2 ANQGSEA. The CDR3 nucleotides read TGCAGCGTTGACGAGGGTGGGAACACTGAAGCTTTCTTT. Its translation: CSVDEGGNTEAFF. The whole variable domain, remainder taken from reference TRBV29-1 and TRBJ1-1, is SAVISQKPSRDICQRGTSLTIQCQVDSQVTMMFWYRQQPGQSLTLIATANQGSEATYESGFVIDKFPISRPNLTFSTLTVSNMSPEDSSIYLCSVDEGGNTEAFFGQGTRLTVV.

This sequence joins TRBV5-1 and TRBJ1-1; TRBD1 might be the D (5 bases). CDR1 SGHRS and CDR2 YFSETQ come from the germline V gene. There are 13 residues in the CDR3. Between the trimmed V and J ends, which lost 2 bases and 7 bases, there was a span of 12 bases. CDR3 bases: TGCGCCAGCAGCTTATCAGGGTACAGTGAAGCTTTCTTT. Its protein is CASSLSGYSEAFF.

This chain uses TRBV29-1 with TRBJ2-3; 7 nucleotides match TRBD1. With V trimmed by 4 bases and J by 3 bases, 4 bases remained unmatched. CDR1 and CDR2 (germline): SQVTM, ANQGSEA. The CDR3 totals 13 residues. The CDR3 DNA reads as TGCAGCGTTGTTAGGGGGCGGACAGATACGCAGTATTTT. Translation gives CSVVRGRTDTQYF.

CDR3 nucleotide sequence: TGTGCCAGCAGCTTGAGGGACAGCTCTGGAAACACCATATATTTT. Residues: CASSLRDSSGNTIYF. The chain links TRBV5-4 to TRBJ1-3; 7 bases match TRBD1. CDR3 length: 15 residues. In germline, CDR1 is SGHNT, CDR2 YYREEE (reference sequence). J gave up 0 bases and V 1 base, and 1 base lay outside the gene matches.

The chain links TRBV2 to TRBJ1-2; tentative D call: TRBD1 (6 bases). CDR1 SNHLY and CDR2 FYNNEI come from the germline V gene. The CDR3 is made up of 14 amino acids. V was cut by 7 bases and J by 1 base, with 13 bases left in between. CDR3: CASTRTEVNYGYTF. The CDR3 coding sequence is TGTGCCAGCACTAGGACAGAGGTTAACTATGGCTACACCTTC.

The chain has TRBV7-9 and TRBJ1-2, with TRBD1 matching over 8 bases. V lost 7 bases, J lost 2 bases, and 9 bases stayed unmatched. Germline loops: CDR1 SEHNR, CDR2 FQNEAQ (reference sequence). The CDR3 runs to 15 residues. CDR3 bases: TGTGCCAGCACCGGACCAGGGGGCTCGAACTATGGCTACACCTTC. Residues: CASTGPGGSNYGYTF. The full variable domain, completed using reference TRBV7-9 and TRBJ1-2, is DTGVSQNPRHKITKRGQNVTFRCDPISEHNRLYWYRQTLGQGPEFLTYFQNEAQLEKSRLLSDRFSAERPKGSFSTLEIQRTEQGDSAMYLCASTGPGGSNYGYTFGSGTRLTVV.

The chain joins TRBV12-3 or TRBV12-4 to TRBJ1-1; 7 bases fit TRBD1. V lost 4 bases and J lost 12; bases outside the gene matches: 2. The CDR3 contains 10 residues. The CDR3 spells CASSSTGPFF. The DNA of the CDR3 is TGTGCCAGCAGTTCGACAGGGCCTTTCTTT.

This chain uses TRBV6-5 with TRBJ2-5; 11 bases fit TRBD2. Looked up from germline, CDR1 is MNHEY and CDR2 is SVGAGI. This CDR3 is 13 amino acids long. Trimming removed 8 bases from V and 5 bases from J; junction bases left unmatched: 4. CDR3 nucleotides: TGTGCCAGCCTTAGCGGGGGGGCGGAGACCCAGTACTTC. Amino acids: CASLSGGAETQYF.

The V call is TRBV28, the J call TRBJ2-3, with 12 positions matching TRBD1. CDR1 is MDHEN and CDR2 is SYDVKM in the germline V gene. This CDR3 has 16 amino acids. The junction had 8 bases not matched to a gene; V was cut back by 5 bases and J by 5 bases. The CDR3 DNA sequence: TGTGCCAGCAGTCCTCCGGGACAGGGGGCGTTAGATACGCAGTATTTT. Translating it yields CASSPPGQGALDTQYF.

The rearrangement joins TRBV21-1 to TRBJ1-4. TRBV21-1 is a pseudogene locus. The CDR3 spans 15 residues. The CDR3 DNA reads TGTGCCAGCAGCAAACGGAGAGGTTTTGGGGAAAAACTGTTTTTT. It encodes CASSKRRGFGEKLFF.

The chain has TRBV30 and TRBJ1-5; TRBD1 aligns across 8 bases. Germline CDR1 reads GTSNPN; CDR2 reads SVGIG (reference sequence). CDR3 size: 13 residues. This chain's CDR3 is CGVQGASDQPQHF. CDR3 nucleotide sequence: TGTGGTGTCCAGGGGGCTTCAGATCAGCCCCAGCATTTT.

J is TRBJ2-1 and V is TRBV11-1; the match to TRBD2 covers 13 bases. The CDR3 length is 15 residues. Germline V gene sequence: CDR1 SGHAT, CDR2 FQDESV (reference sequence). Trimming at V came to 5 bases and at J to 9 bases, leaving 7 bases not matched to a gene. CDR3: CASSLQLAGGSEQFF. The CDR3 DNA is TGTGCCAGCAGCCTCCAACTAGCGGGGGGGAGTGAGCAGTTCTTC.

The rearrangement joins TRBV6-2 or TRBV6-3 to TRBJ1-1; D is unresolved. Deletions cut 4 bases from V and 0 bases from J, with 12 bases between. The CDR3 is 15 amino acids. CDR1 is MNHEY and CDR2 is SVGEGT in the germline V gene. In nucleotides, the CDR3 is TGTGCCAGCAGTTTCACGGCACAGCTGAACACTGAAGCTTTCTTT. Translation: CASSFTAQLNTEAFF.

The rearrangement uses TRBV7-9 and TRBJ1-6, with 9 bases fitting TRBD1. The CDR3 covers 15 residues. The germline gives CDR1 SEHNR, CDR2 FQNEAQ (reference sequence). V was pared by 5 bases and J by 7 bases, with 6 bases of the junction left unmatched. Written as DNA, the CDR3 is TGTGCCAGCAGCCGGGGGACAGGGAAGAATTCACCCCTCCACTTT. Translating gives CASSRGTGKNSPLHF.

This chain joins TRBV4-1 and TRBJ1-6; 7 positions agree with TRBD1. This CDR3 contains 14 residues. Looked up from germline, CDR1 is MGHRA and CDR2 is YSYEKL. The ends lost 1 base at V and 9 bases at J; junction bases unmatched: 3. The CDR3 protein is CASSQGDSPSPLHF. The CDR3 nucleotides are TGCGCCAGCAGCCAAGGGGACAGCCCTTCACCCCTCCACTTT.

J is TRBJ1-2 and V is TRBV5-1; TRBD1 matches 8 bases. The junction had 13 bases not matched to a gene; V was cut back by 4 bases and J by 8 bases. The CDR3 is made up of 15 amino acids. Germline assignment: CDR1 SGHRS and CDR2 YFSETQ. CDR3 bases: TGCGCCAGCAGCATGAATCCGGGACAGGTAGGCGGCTACACCTTC. Translated, it gives CASSMNPGQVGGYTF.

As to this clone: The same CDR3 is also encoded by other DNA sequences in this sample. The chain links TRBV10-2 to TRBJ2-7; 10 positions match TRBD1. With V trimmed by 3 bases and J by 3 bases, 8 bases remained unmatched. The CDR3 has 16 amino acids. The germline V gene encodes CDR1 WSHSY and CDR2 SAAADI. The CDR3 DNA follows: TGCGCCAGCAGTGAACCCCGGGACAGGGGCCGCTACGAGCAGTACTTC. Translated, it gives CASSEPRDRGRYEQYF.

The rearrangement links TRBV21-1 to TRBJ1-2; the table's D call TRBD1 went unverified against the DNA. TRBV21-1 is classified as a pseudogene. There are 16 residues in the CDR3. The chain's CDR3 is CASLWWGQGGYYGYTF. The CDR3 DNA sequence: TGTGCCAGCCTTTGGTGGGGACAGGGAGGTTACTATGGCTACACCTTC.

The gene calls are TRBV7-6 and TRBJ1-5, with 9 nucleotides matching TRBD1. J was trimmed by 7 bases and V by 3 bases; bases with no gene match: 1. CDR3 length: 13 amino acids. Germline V lookup: CDR1 SGHVS, CDR2 FNYEAQ. This chain's CDR3 is CASSLTGGQPQHF. DNA for the CDR3: TGTGCCAGCAGCTTGACAGGGGGACAGCCCCAGCATTTT.

The chain carries TRBV5-6 and TRBJ2-7, with D perhaps matching TRBD2 (5 bases). The length of the CDR3 is 15 residues. V lost 0 bases to trimming and J lost 6 bases, with 16 bases between them. The germline V gene has CDR1 SGHDT and CDR2 YYEEEE. CDR3 nucleotides: TGTGCCAGCAGCTTGGCGGCCACCGGGGTTGGCGAGCAGTACTTC. Its protein is CASSLAATGVGEQYF.

J is TRBJ2-3 and V is TRBV5-1; 9 bases match TRBD2. The CDR3 consists of 15 residues. Germline V gene sequence: CDR1 SGHRS, CDR2 YFSETQ. V lost 3 bases to trimming and J lost 2 bases; unmatched junction nucleotides: 4. Written as DNA, the CDR3 is TGCGCCAGCAGCTCGAGCGGGGGGCCCACAGATACGCAGTATTTT. This encodes CASSSSGGPTDTQYF.

The chain recombines TRBV25-1 with TRBJ1-6, with a tentative D call TRBD1 (6 bases). The V end lost 5 bases, the J end lost 7 bases, and 15 bases lay between the germline ends. CDR3 length: 15 amino acids. CDR1 is MGHDK, CDR2 SYGVNS, per germline. CDR3 coding DNA: TGTGCCAGCAGTAACCGGGGGGCTGGAAATTCACCCCTCCACTTT. Encoded protein: CASSNRGAGNSPLHF. Looking up the rest from reference TRBV25-1 and TRBJ1-6 gives the full variable domain: EADIYQTPRYLVIGTGKKITLECSQTMGHDKMYWYQQDPGMELHLIHYSYGVNSTEKGDLSSESTVSRIRTEHFPLTLESARPSHTSQYLCASSNRGAGNSPLHFGNGTRLTVT.

J is TRBJ2-2 and V is TRBV2, with 8 positions matching TRBD2. CDR3 length: 15 amino acids. The V gene's germline CDR1 is SNHLY and CDR2 FYNNEI. Trimming at V came to 2 bases and at J to 4 bases, leaving 3 bases not matched to a gene. The CDR3 spells CASSETSGSTGELFF. Written as DNA, the CDR3 is TGTGCCAGCAGTGAAACTAGCGGAAGCACCGGGGAGCTGTTTTTT. The variable domain in full, with the rest retrieved from reference TRBV2 and TRBJ2-2, is EPEVTQTPSHQVTQMGQEVILRCVPISNHLYFYWYRQILGQKVEFLVSFYNNEISEKSEIFDDQFSVERPDGSNFTLKIRSTKLEDSAMYFCASSETSGSTGELFFGEGSRLTVL.

Only a few counts were recorded for this clone. The chain carries TRBV5-1 and TRBJ1-6, with 8 bases that match TRBD1. Trimming took 0 bases from V and 10 from J; bases not matched to a gene: 6. This CDR3 region has 15 residues. CDR1 SGHRS and CDR2 YFSETQ come from the germline V gene. The CDR3 protein is CASSLGGQGDSPLHF. As DNA, the CDR3 is TGCGCCAGCAGCTTGGGCGGACAGGGTGACTCACCCCTCCACTTT.